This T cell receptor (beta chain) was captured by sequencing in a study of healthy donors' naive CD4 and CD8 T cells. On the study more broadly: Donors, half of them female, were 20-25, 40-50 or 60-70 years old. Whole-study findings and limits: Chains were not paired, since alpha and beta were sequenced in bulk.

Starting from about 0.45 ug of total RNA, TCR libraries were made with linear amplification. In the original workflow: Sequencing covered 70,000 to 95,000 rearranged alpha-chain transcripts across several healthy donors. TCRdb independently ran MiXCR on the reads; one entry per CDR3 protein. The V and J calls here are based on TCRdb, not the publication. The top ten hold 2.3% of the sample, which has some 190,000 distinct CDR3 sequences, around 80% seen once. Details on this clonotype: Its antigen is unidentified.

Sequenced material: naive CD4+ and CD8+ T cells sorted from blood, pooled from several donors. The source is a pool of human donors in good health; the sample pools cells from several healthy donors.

This chain's CDR3 is CSARGENIYEQYF. Written as DNA, the CDR3 is TGCAGTGCTCGGGGGGAGAATATCTACGAGCAGTACTTC. The chain recombines TRBV20-1 with TRBJ2-7; 7 nucleotides match TRBD2. Germline trimming cut 5 bases from V and 3 bases from J; bases unmatched to any gene: 7. Germline lookup yields CDR1 DFQATT and CDR2 SNEGSKA (reference sequence). CDR3 length equals 13 residues.